A single sample gave rise to the 7 T cell receptor beta chains below, sequenced in a study of CD8 T cells in Susac syndrome. An amount of RNA that ranged from roughly 0.5 to 1 ug was reverse transcribed with random hexamers. TCRdb re-called the immunoSEQ multiplex PCR reads through MiXCR, storing one row per CDR3 protein. Counted here are about 120,000 distinct CDR3 sequences, about 93% occurring once; the ten biggest clones make up more than 0.095%. The sample consisted of CD4+ T cells from PBMCs. These receptors were collected from a human donor in good health.

The V call is TRBV7-2, the J call TRBJ1-1, with D hard to call. The CDR3 length is 14 residues. The V end lost 1 base, the J end lost 1 base, and 7 bases lay between the germline ends. Germline values: CDR1 SGHTA, CDR2 FQGNSA. In DNA, the CDR3 is TGTGCCAGCAGCTTAGAGTCTGGGAACACTGAAGCTTTCTTT. Translation: CASSLESGNTEAFF.

Note on this clonotype: The junction departs from germline at one end; a sequencing error may be responsible. The chain carries TRBV4-3 and TRBJ2-1; possibly TRBD1 for D (5 bases). Germline CDR1 reads LGHNA; CDR2 reads YSLEER. CDR3 length: 19 residues. The CDR3 reads CASSQEYDSGFISYIEQFF. For the CDR3, the DNA is TGCGCCAGCAGCCAAGAGTACGACAGTGGATTCATCTCCTACATTGAGCAGTTCTTC.

The chain joins TRBV30 to TRBJ1-6, with no clear D. Germline CDR1 GTSNPN, CDR2 SVGIG (reference sequence). This CDR3 region has 13 residues. Deletions cut 3 bases from V and 9 bases from J, with 12 bases between. CDR3 sequence: CAWSPLAGSPLHF. CDR3 in DNA: TGTGCCTGGAGCCCCCTCGCGGGTTCACCCCTCCACTTT.

The rearrangement joins TRBV28 to TRBJ2-5; D is perhaps TRBD2 (5 bases). From germline, CDR1 is MDHEN and CDR2 SYDVKM. This CDR3 region has 15 residues. Trimming cost V 0 bases and J 1 base, with 9 bases left between them. This CDR3 is CASSLWGRLQETQYF. The DNA of the CDR3 is TGTGCCAGCAGTTTATGGGGGAGACTCCAAGAGACCCAGTACTTC.

The rearrangement joins TRBV19 to TRBJ2-2; D tentatively fits TRBD1 or TRBD2 (7 bases each). The CDR3 totals 16 residues. V was shortened by 5 bases and J by 2 bases, with 15 bases between the two germline ends. From germline, CDR1 is LNHDA and CDR2 SQIVND (reference sequence). The CDR3 protein is CASSLQGGTNTGELFF. The CDR3, as DNA: TGTGCCAGTAGTCTCCAGGGGGGGACAAACACCGGGGAGCTGTTTTTT. Full variable domain (rest looked up from reference TRBV19 and TRBJ2-2): DGGITQSPKYLFRKEGQNVTLSCEQNLNHDAMYWYRQDPGQGLRLIYYSQIVNDFQKGDIAEGYSVSREKKESFPLTVTSAQKNPTAFYLCASSLQGGTNTGELFFGEGSRLTVL.

V usage is TRBV7-3 and J usage is TRBJ2-3; D is ambiguous. Germline lookup yields CDR1 SGHTA and CDR2 FQGTGA. The CDR3 has 13 residues. Trimming removed 4 bases at V and 12 bases at J, with 17 bases between. For the CDR3, the DNA is TGTGCCAGCAGCTCCTCCCGGACCGGCTACCAGTATTTT. Translation: CASSSSRTGYQYF.

The V and J genes are TRBV9 and TRBJ2-3; 7 positions agree with TRBD1. V trimming: 0 bases; J trimming: 6 bases; junction bases outside the gene matches: 7. The CDR3 is 15 residues long. CDR1 SGDLS and CDR2 YYNGEE come from the germline V gene. In DNA form, the CDR3 reads TGTGCCAGCAGCGTAGGGGGGACAGCCGGGGATACGCAGTATTTT. Translating gives CASSVGGTAGDTQYF.